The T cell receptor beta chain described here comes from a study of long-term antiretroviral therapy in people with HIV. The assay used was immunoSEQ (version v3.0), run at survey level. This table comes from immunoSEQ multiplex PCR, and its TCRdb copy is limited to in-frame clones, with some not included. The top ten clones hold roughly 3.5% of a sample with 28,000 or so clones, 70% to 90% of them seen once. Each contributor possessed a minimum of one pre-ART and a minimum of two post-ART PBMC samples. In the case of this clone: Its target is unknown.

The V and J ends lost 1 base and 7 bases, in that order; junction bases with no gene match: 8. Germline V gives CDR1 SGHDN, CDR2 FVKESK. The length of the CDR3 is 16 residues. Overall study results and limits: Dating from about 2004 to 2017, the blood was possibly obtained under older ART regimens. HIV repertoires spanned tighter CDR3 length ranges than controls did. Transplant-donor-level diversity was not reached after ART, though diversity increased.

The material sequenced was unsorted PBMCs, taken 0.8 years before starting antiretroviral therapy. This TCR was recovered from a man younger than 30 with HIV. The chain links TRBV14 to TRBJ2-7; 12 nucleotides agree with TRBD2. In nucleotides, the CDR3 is TGTGCCAGCAGCCAAGCGACGACTAGCGGGAGTTGGGAGCAGTACTTC. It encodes CASSQATTSGSWEQYF.